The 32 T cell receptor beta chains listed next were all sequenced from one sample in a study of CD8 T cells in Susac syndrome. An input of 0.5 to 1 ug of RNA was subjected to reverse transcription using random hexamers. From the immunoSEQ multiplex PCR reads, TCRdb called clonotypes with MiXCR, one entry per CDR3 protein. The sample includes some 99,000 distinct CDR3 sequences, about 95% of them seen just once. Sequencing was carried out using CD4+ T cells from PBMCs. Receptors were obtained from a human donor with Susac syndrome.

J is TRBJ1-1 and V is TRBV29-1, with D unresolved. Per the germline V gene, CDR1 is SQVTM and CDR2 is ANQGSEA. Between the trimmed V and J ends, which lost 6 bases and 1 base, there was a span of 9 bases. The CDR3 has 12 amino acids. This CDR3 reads CSVAKSNTEAFF. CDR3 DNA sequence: TGCAGCGTCGCCAAATCGAACACTGAAGCTTTCTTT.

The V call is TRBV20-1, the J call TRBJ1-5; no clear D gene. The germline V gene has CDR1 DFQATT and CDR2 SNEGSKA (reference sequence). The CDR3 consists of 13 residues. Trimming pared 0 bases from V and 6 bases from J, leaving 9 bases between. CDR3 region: CSARDRGGQPQHF. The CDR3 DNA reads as TGCAGTGCTAGAGACCGGGGAGGTCAGCCCCAGCATTTT.

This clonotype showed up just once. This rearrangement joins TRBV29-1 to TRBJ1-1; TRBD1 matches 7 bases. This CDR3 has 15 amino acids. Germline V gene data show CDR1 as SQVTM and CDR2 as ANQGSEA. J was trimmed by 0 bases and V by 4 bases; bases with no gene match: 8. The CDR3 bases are TGCAGCGTTGTCAGGGGACAGACGTTGAACACTGAAGCTTTCTTT. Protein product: CSVVRGQTLNTEAFF.

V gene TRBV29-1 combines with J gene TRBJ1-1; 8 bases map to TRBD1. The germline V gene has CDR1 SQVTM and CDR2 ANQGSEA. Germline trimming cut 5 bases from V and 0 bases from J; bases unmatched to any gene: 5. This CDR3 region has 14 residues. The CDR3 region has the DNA TGCAGCGTTAAAAACAGGGGGATGAACACTGAAGCTTTCTTT. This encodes CSVKNRGMNTEAFF. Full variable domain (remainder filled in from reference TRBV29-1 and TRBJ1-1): SAVISQKPSRDICQRGTSLTIQCQVDSQVTMMFWYRQQPGQSLTLIATANQGSEATYESGFVIDKFPISRPNLTFSTLTVSNMSPEDSSIYLCSVKNRGMNTEAFFGQGTRLTVV.

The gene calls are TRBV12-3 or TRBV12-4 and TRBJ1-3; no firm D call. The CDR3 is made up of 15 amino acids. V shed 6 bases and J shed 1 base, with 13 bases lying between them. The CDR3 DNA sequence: TGTGCCAGCAGCCCAGCAGGCCTATCTGGAAACACCATATATTTT. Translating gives CASSPAGLSGNTIYF.

CDR3 in amino acids: CASRPGTGYEKLFF. The CDR3 nucleotides are TGTGCCAGCCGACCCGGGACAGGTTATGAAAAACTGTTTTTT. The rearrangement links TRBV3-1 to TRBJ1-4, with 8 positions matching TRBD1. This CDR3 is built from 14 residues. CDR1 is LGHDT and CDR2 is YNNKEL in the germline V gene (reference sequence). V lost 8 bases to trimming and J lost 6 bases; unmatched junction nucleotides: 8.

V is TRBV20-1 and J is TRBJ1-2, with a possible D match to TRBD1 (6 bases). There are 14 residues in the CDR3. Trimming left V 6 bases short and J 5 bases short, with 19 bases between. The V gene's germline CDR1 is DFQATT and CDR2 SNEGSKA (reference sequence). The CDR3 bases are TGCAGTGCGGGAAGTCTGGGGAGGGGGTATGGCTACACCTTC. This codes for CSAGSLGRGYGYTF.

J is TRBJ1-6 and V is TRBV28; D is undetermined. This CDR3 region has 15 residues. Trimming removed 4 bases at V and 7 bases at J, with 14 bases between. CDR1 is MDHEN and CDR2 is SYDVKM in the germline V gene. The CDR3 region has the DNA TGTGCCAGCAGTTCCCCAGACGGCCAAAATTCACCCCTCCACTTT. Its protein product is CASSSPDGQNSPLHF.

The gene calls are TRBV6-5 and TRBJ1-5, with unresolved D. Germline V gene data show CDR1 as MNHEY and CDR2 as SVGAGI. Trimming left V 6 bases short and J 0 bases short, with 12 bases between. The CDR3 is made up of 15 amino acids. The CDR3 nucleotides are TGTGCCAGCAGCCCACCCGGGTTTAGCAATCAGCCCCAGCATTTT. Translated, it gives CASSPPGFSNQPQHF.

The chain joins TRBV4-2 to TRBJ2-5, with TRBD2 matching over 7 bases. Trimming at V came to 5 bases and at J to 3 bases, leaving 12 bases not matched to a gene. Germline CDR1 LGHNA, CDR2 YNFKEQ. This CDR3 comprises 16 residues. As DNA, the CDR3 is TGTGCCAGCAGCGGGAGGGATAGGCACAGGAAAGAGACCCAGTACTTC. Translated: CASSGRDRHRKETQYF.

The CDR3 sequence: CASSYRQGDGNTIYF. In DNA, the CDR3 is TGTGCCAGCAGTTACCGACAGGGTGATGGAAACACCATATATTTT. The rearrangement links TRBV4-2 to TRBJ1-3; TRBD1 matches at 7 bases. The CDR3 loop spans 15 amino acids. J was trimmed by 3 bases and V by 6 bases; bases with no gene match: 8. CDR1 LGHNA and CDR2 YNFKEQ come from the germline V gene.

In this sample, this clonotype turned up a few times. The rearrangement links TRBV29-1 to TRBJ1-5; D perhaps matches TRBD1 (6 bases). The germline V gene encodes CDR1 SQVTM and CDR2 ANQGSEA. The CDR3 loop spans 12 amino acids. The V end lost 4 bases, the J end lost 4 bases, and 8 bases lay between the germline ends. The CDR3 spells CSVGQGNQPQHF. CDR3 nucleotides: TGCAGCGTTGGGCAGGGGAATCAGCCCCAGCATTTT.

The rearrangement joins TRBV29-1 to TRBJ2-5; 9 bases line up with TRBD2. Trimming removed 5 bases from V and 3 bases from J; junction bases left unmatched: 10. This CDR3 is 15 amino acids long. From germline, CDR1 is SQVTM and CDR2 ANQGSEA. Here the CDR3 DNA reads TGCAGCGTTAAGTCCCGGGCGGGGGGGGAAGAGACCCAGTACTTC. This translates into CSVKSRAGGEETQYF. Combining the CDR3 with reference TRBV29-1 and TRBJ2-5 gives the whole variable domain SAVISQKPSRDICQRGTSLTIQCQVDSQVTMMFWYRQQPGQSLTLIATANQGSEATYESGFVIDKFPISRPNLTFSTLTVSNMSPEDSSIYLCSVKSRAGGEETQYFGPGTRLLVL.

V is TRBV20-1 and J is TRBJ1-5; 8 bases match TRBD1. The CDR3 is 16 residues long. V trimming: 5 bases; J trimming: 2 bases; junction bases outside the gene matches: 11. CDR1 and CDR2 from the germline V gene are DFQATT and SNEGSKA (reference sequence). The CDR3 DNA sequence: TGCAGTGCTGCCTTCACAGGGGGTGCTGGCAATCAGCCCCAGCATTTT. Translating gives CSAAFTGGAGNQPQHF.

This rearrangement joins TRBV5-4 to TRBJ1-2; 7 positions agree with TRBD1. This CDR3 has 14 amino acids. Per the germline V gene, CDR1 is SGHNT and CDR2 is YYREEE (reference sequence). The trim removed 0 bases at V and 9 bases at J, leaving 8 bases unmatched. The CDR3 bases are TGTGCCAGCAGCTTGGGCGACAGGGAAGGGAGCTACACCTTC. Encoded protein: CASSLGDREGSYTF. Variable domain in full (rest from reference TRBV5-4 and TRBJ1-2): ETGVTQSPTHLIKTRGQQVTLRCSSQSGHNTVSWYQQALGQGPQFIFQYYREEENGRGNFPPRFSGLQFPNYSSELNVNALELDDSALYLCASSLGDREGSYTFGSGTRLTVV.

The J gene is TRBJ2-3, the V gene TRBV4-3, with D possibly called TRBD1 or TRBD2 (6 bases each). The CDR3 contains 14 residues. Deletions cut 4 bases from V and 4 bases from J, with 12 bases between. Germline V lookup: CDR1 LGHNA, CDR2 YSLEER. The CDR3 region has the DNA TGCGCCAGCAGCCCCCGGGGGCCCCCAGATACGCAGTATTTT. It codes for CASSPRGPPDTQYF.

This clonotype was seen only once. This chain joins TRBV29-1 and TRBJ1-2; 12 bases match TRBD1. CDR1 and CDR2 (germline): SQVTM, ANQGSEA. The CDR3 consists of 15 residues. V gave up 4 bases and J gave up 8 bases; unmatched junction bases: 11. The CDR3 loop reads CSVVGTGGGRGGYTF. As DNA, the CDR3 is TGCAGCGTTGTGGGGACAGGGGGCGGCCGTGGAGGCTACACCTTC.

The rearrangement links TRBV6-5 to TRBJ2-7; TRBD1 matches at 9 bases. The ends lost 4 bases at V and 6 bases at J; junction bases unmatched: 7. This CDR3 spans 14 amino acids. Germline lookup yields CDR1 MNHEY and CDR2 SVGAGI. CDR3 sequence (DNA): TGTGCCAGCAGTTGGACAGGGGAAAGGGGCGAGCAGTACTTC. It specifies CASSWTGERGEQYF.

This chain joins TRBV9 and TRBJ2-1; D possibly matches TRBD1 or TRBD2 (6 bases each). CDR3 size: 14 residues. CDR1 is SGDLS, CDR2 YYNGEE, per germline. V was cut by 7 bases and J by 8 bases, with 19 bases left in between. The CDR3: CASGPGGLVDEQFF. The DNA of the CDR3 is TGTGCCAGCGGCCCCGGGGGCTTGGTCGATGAGCAGTTCTTC.

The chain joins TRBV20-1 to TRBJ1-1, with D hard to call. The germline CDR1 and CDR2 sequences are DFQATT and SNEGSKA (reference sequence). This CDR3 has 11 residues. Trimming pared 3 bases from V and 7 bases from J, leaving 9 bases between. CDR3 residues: CSARTNDEAFF. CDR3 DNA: TGCAGTGCTAGGACAAACGATGAAGCTTTCTTT.

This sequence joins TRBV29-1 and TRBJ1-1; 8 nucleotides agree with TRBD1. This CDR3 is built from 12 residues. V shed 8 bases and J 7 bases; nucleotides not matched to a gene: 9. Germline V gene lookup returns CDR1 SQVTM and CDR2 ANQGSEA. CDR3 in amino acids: CSSKTGAIEAFF. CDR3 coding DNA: TGCAGCTCTAAGACAGGGGCCATTGAAGCTTTCTTT.

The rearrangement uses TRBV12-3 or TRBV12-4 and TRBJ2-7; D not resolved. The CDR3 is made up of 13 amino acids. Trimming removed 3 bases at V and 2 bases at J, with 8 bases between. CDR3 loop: CASSFNRAYEQYF. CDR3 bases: TGTGCCAGCAGTTTCAACAGAGCCTACGAGCAGTACTTC.

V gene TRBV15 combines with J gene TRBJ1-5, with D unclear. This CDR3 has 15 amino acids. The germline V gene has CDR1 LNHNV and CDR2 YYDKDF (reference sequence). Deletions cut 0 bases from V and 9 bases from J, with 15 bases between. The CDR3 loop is CATSRDSSHLGPQHF. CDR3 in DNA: TGTGCCACCAGCAGAGATTCCAGCCACCTAGGGCCCCAGCATTTT.

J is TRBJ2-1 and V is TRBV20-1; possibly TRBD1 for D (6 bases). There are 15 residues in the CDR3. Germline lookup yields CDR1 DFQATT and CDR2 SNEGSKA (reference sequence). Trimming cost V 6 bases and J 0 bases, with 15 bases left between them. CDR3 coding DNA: TGCAGTGCAATCGGACAGCTTAGCTCCTACAATGAGCAGTTCTTC. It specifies CSAIGQLSSYNEQFF.

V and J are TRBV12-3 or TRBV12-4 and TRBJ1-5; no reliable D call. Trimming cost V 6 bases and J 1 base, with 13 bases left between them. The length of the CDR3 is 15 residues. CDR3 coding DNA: TGTGCCAGCAGACCGGGAAGTGGGAGCAATCAGCCCCAGCATTTT. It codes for CASRPGSGSNQPQHF.

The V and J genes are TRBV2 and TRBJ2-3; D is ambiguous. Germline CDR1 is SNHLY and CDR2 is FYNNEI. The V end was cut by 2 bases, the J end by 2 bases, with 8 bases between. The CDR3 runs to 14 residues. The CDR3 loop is CASSESEFTDTQYF. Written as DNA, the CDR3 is TGTGCCAGCAGTGAATCGGAGTTCACAGATACGCAGTATTTT.

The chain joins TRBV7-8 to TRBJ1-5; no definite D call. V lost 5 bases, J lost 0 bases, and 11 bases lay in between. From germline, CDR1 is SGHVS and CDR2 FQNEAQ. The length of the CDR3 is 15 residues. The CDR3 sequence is CASSPGRSSNQPQHF. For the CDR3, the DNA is TGTGCCAGCAGCCCCGGGAGGTCTAGCAATCAGCCCCAGCATTTT.

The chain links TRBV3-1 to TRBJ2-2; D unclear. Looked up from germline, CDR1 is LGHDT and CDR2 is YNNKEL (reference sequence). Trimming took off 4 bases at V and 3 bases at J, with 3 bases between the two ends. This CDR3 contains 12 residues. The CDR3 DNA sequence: TGTGCCAGCAGCCGCTACACCGGGGAGCTGTTTTTT. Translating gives CASSRYTGELFF. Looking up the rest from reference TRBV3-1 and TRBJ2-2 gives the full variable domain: DTAVSQTPKYLVTQMGNDKSIKCEQNLGHDTMYWYKQDSKKFLKIMFSYNNKELIINETVPNRFSPKSPDKAHLNLHINSLELGDSAVYFCASSRYTGELFFGEGSRLTVL.

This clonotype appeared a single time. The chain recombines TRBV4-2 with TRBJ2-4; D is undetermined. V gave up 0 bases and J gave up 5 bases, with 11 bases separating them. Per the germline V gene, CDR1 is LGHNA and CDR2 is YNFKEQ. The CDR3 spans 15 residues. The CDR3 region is CASSQDHARENIQYF. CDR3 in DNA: TGTGCCAGCAGCCAAGATCATGCCCGGGAAAACATTCAGTACTTC.

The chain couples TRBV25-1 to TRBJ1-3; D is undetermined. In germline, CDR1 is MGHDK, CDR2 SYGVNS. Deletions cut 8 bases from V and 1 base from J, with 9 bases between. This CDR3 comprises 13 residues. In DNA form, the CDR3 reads TGTGCCAGCCCTACAAGTTCTGGAAACACCATATATTTT. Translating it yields CASPTSSGNTIYF.

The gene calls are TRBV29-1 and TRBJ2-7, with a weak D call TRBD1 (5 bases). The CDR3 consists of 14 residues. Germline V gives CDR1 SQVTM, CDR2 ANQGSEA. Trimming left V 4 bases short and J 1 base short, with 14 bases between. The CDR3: CSVVPPDTSYEQYF. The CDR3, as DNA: TGCAGCGTTGTTCCCCCGGACACGTCCTACGAGCAGTACTTC.

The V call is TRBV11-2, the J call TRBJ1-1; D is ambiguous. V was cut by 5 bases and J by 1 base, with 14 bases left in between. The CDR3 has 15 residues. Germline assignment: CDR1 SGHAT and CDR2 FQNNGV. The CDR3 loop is CASSPWTDRNTEAFF. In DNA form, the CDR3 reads TGTGCCAGCAGCCCATGGACGGATCGGAACACTGAAGCTTTCTTT. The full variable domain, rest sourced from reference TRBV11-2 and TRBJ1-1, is EAGVAQSPRYKIIEKRQSVAFWCNPISGHATLYWYQQILGQGPKLLIQFQNNGVVDDSQLPKDRFSAERLKGVDSTLKIQPAKLEDSAVYLCASSPWTDRNTEAFFGQGTRLTVV.